Listed here are 22 T cell receptor beta chains from one sample, sequenced in a study of shared clonotypes between healthy human individuals. Using immunoSEQ multiplex PCR, the repertoire was profiled, and TCRdb retains in-frame clones only, with some absent. The table lists 1,400,000 or so clones, around 98.5% of them singletons. The specimen was naive CD4+ T cells sorted from blood. The subset here: CD45RA+ positively selected. The source is a man aged 25 to 40 in good health.

This chain uses TRBV6-5 with TRBJ2-3, with unresolved D. Germline loops: CDR1 MNHEY, CDR2 SVGAGI. This CDR3 spans 13 amino acids. V gave up 5 bases and J gave up 4 bases, with 10 bases separating them. This CDR3 reads CASSPSSPDTQYF. The CDR3 DNA follows: TGTGCCAGCAGTCCTTCGAGTCCAGATACGCAGTATTTT.

The chain has TRBV6-5 and TRBJ1-5, with D uncertain. With 6 bases removed from V and 7 bases from J, the gap between germline ends came to 19 bases. This CDR3 has 15 amino acids. Germline CDR1 reads MNHEY; CDR2 reads SVGAGI. The CDR3 loop is CASRPTRPGKQPQHF. CDR3 sequence (DNA): TGTGCCAGCAGGCCCACCCGACCGGGGAAACAGCCCCAGCATTTT.

The genes are TRBV13 and TRBJ2-7; 11 positions match TRBD2. The CDR3 extends over 17 amino acids. Germline loops: CDR1 PRHDT, CDR2 FYEKMQ (reference sequence). The V gene end was trimmed by 11 bases and the J gene end by 3 bases; junction bases not matched to a gene: 18. CDR3 sequence (DNA): TGTGCCGTGTCCGGGACTAGCGGCCTCGGAAGGGGCTACGAGCAGTACTTC. Translating it yields CAVSGTSGLGRGYEQYF.

This chain links TRBV5-5 with TRBJ2-3, with unresolved D. The germline V gene encodes CDR1 SGHKS and CDR2 YYEKEE (reference sequence). The CDR3 contains 15 residues. The germline V and J ends were trimmed by 4 bases and 2 bases, with 14 bases remaining between them. CDR3 nucleotides: TGTGCCAGCAGCCCCCTTCGAATAGTCACAGATACGCAGTATTTT. Amino acid sequence: CASSPLRIVTDTQYF.

The chain combines TRBV5-1 with TRBJ2-5; D uncertain. The CDR3 contains 14 residues. V lost 0 bases and J 4 bases, leaving 10 bases between the germline ends. From germline, CDR1 is SGHRS and CDR2 YFSETQ. The CDR3 is CASSLGGAAETQYF. The CDR3 coding sequence is TGCGCCAGCAGCTTGGGCGGTGCCGCAGAGACCCAGTACTTC.

This chain joins TRBV18 and TRBJ2-2, with TRBD2 as a possible D gene (5 bases). CDR3 length: 14 residues. Trimming took 10 bases from V and 4 from J, leaving 16 bases between them. The germline CDR1 and CDR2 sequences are KGHSH and LQKENI. The CDR3 DNA reads as TGTGCCACTGAGGGAGTTGGAGGCACCGGGGAGCTGTTTTTT. It yields the protein CATEGVGGTGELFF.

The chain is built from TRBV6-6 and TRBJ1-5; 7 nucleotides match TRBD1. CDR3 length: 14 amino acids. Germline CDR1 MNHNY, CDR2 SVGAGI (reference sequence). With V trimmed by 4 bases and J by 4 bases, 4 bases remained unmatched. The CDR3 DNA is TGTGCCAGCAGTTCGGGACAGAAGAATCAGCCCCAGCATTTT. Translated, it gives CASSSGQKNQPQHF.

The rearrangement joins TRBV19 to TRBJ1-4; possibly TRBD1 for D (6 bases). The V gene lost 6 bases and the J gene lost 4 bases, with 15 bases spanning the gap. In germline, CDR1 is LNHDA, CDR2 SQIVND (reference sequence). This CDR3 comprises 15 residues. The CDR3 region is CASSAMGHLNEKLFF. DNA for the CDR3: TGTGCCAGTAGCGCGATGGGACACCTTAATGAAAAACTGTTTTTT.

This chain joins TRBV4-1 and TRBJ1-4; 7 bases align to TRBD1. CDR3 length: 17 amino acids. CDR1 is MGHRA, CDR2 YSYEKL, per germline. Trimming cost V 1 base and J 3 bases; bases outside gene matches: 8. Written as DNA, the CDR3 is TGCGCCAGCAGCCAAGTGGGAACAGGGGCACCTAATGAAAAACTGTTTTTT. This gives the protein CASSQVGTGAPNEKLFF.

CDR3: CASSVAHNTEAFF. The CDR3 DNA sequence: TGTGCCAGCAGCGTAGCTCACAACACTGAAGCTTTCTTT. This chain joins TRBV9 and TRBJ1-1; D is uncertain. Germline CDR1 SGDLS, CDR2 YYNGEE. V dropped 0 bases and J dropped 2 bases, with 5 bases sitting between them. This CDR3 has 13 amino acids.

This clone was seen a single time. Here the CDR3 DNA reads TGTGCCAGCAGCTTCAGCGGGTGGAGCTCCTACGAGCAGTACTTC. Its protein is CASSFSGWSSYEQYF. This chain joins TRBV5-8 and TRBJ2-7; possibly TRBD2 for D (6 bases). This CDR3 region has 15 residues. The V end lost 2 bases, the J end lost 0 bases, and 12 bases lay between the germline ends. Per germline, CDR1 SGHTS and CDR2 YDEGEE.

In regard to this clone: Other nucleotide sequences from this sample produce the same CDR3. V gene TRBV5-1 combines with J gene TRBJ2-3; D possibly corresponds to TRBD2 (6 bases). Trimming took off 0 bases at V and 0 bases at J, with 8 bases between the two ends. The germline gives CDR1 SGHRS, CDR2 YFSETQ. There are 15 residues in the CDR3. CDR3 coding DNA: TGCGCCAGCAGCTTGGTCAGCGGGAGCACAGATACGCAGTATTTT. Amino acids: CASSLVSGSTDTQYF.

Details on this clone: Other nucleotide sequences in the sample specify the same CDR3. The rearrangement links TRBV7-2 to TRBJ2-5; 8 positions agree with TRBD1. V lost 3 bases and J lost 5; bases outside the gene matches: 2. The CDR3 loop spans 13 amino acids. The V gene's germline CDR1 is SGHTA and CDR2 FQGNSA. CDR3 coding DNA: TGTGCCAGCAGCTTCGACAGGGGTGAGACCCAGTACTTC. The encoded protein is CASSFDRGETQYF.

The chain combines TRBV5-1 with TRBJ2-3, with D perhaps matching TRBD1 (5 bases). The CDR3 is made up of 13 amino acids. Between the trimmed V and J ends, which lost 6 bases and 3 bases, there was a span of 11 bases. The germline V gene has CDR1 SGHRS and CDR2 YFSETQ. The CDR3 reads CASMFRATDTQYF. CDR3 in DNA: TGCGCCAGCATGTTCAGGGCGACAGATACGCAGTATTTT.

The chain links TRBV29-1 to TRBJ2-3, with 10 bases fitting TRBD2. Germline CDR1 is SQVTM and CDR2 is ANQGSEA. Germline trimming cut 5 bases from V and 3 bases from J; bases unmatched to any gene: 2. There are 13 residues in the CDR3. CDR3 protein: CSVKAGGTDTQYF. DNA of the CDR3: TGCAGCGTTAAAGCGGGAGGGACAGATACGCAGTATTTT.

The V and J genes are TRBV14 and TRBJ2-1, with 7 bases aligning to TRBD2. Germline values: CDR1 SGHDN, CDR2 FVKESK. The CDR3 consists of 14 residues. The J segment lost 6 bases and the V segment lost 9 bases, leaving 11 bases of the junction unmatched. The CDR3 DNA sequence: TGTGCCAGTAACCAAGGCTGGGGGGGCAATGAGCAGTTCTTC. Translating gives CASNQGWGGNEQFF.

The gene calls are TRBV7-2 and TRBJ1-2, with unresolved D. This CDR3 region has 13 residues. Germline V CDR1 and CDR2: SGHTA, FQGNSA. Trimming removed 1 base from V and 3 bases from J, with 6 bases in between. CDR3 DNA sequence: TGTGCCAGCAGCTTAGTAGGACACTATGGCTACACCTTC. Amino acids: CASSLVGHYGYTF.

This clone has just one count. This chain uses TRBV18 with TRBJ2-7; D is undetermined. Germline V gives CDR1 KGHSH, CDR2 LQKENI. The length of the CDR3 is 15 residues. Between the trimmed V and J ends, which lost 3 bases and 4 bases, there was a span of 16 bases. This CDR3 reads CASSPEGARSYEQYF. CDR3 DNA sequence: TGTGCCAGCTCACCCGAAGGTGCTCGCTCGTACGAGCAGTACTTC.

The chain employs TRBV27 and TRBJ1-5, with D perhaps matching TRBD1 (5 bases). Trimming cost V 4 bases and J 4 bases, with 17 bases left between them. The CDR3 totals 16 residues. CDR1 and CDR2 from the germline V gene are MNHEY and SMNVEV (reference sequence). The chain's CDR3 is CASSSIKEGPNQPQHF. Here the CDR3 DNA reads TGTGCCAGCAGTTCCATCAAGGAGGGGCCAAATCAGCCCCAGCATTTT.

This sequence joins TRBV5-1 and TRBJ2-5; D is uncertain. V lost 1 base, J lost 4 bases, and 11 bases lay in between. The CDR3 length is 14 residues. Germline assignment: CDR1 SGHRS and CDR2 YFSETQ. Here the CDR3 DNA reads TGCGCCAGCAGCTTGTTAGTGGATTCAGAGACCCAGTACTTC. Its protein is CASSLLVDSETQYF.

V and J are TRBV9 and TRBJ2-3; the match to TRBD1 covers 8 bases. The ends lost 4 bases at V and 2 bases at J; junction bases unmatched: 9. The CDR3 extends over 16 amino acids. The germline CDR1 and CDR2 sequences are SGDLS and YYNGEE. The CDR3 sequence: CASSTRTGSVTDTQYF. The DNA of the CDR3 is TGTGCCAGCAGCACTCGGACAGGGTCGGTCACAGATACGCAGTATTTT.

This sequence joins TRBV27 and TRBJ2-6; a weak D match, TRBD1 (7 bases). CDR1 is MNHEY, CDR2 SMNVEV, per germline (reference sequence). Trimming stripped 2 bases from V and 0 bases from J, with 11 bases between. The CDR3 has 17 residues. The CDR3 here is CASSLQGGNSGANVLTF. Here the CDR3 DNA reads TGTGCCAGCAGTTTACAGGGGGGCAACTCTGGGGCCAACGTCCTGACTTTC.